The rows below give T cell receptor beta chains drawn from one sample of a study of cytomegalovirus exposure and HLA in healthy donors. The protocol was immunoSEQ multiplex PCR, while the TCRdb copy is restricted to in-frame clones and leaves out a portion. The table includes 85,000 to 100,000 clones, about four fifths detected once. Source material: PBMCs. Receptors originate from a woman between 18 and 29 years old in good health and CMV-seropositive. Each CDR3 is given with its conserved first and last residue. A D gene is named only where the DNA matches it firmly. Where a row states a size, it is once, few, many or the class of an expanded clone; other rows omit it.

v_gene,d_gene,j_gene,abundance,CDR3nt,CDR3aa
TRBV6-1,NA,TRBJ1-2,NA,TGTGCCAGCAGAAGACCCGGGACACCGTATGGCTACACCTTC,CASRRPGTPYGYTF
TRBV7-9,NA,TRBJ1-3,once,TGTGCCAGCAGCTTAACTGTCGGGGACACCATATATTTT,CASSLTVGDTIYF
TRBV5-1,TRBD1,TRBJ1-2,NA,TGCGCCAGCAGCTTGACAGGGGACCACTATGGCTACACCTTC,CASSLTGDHYGYTF
TRBV15,NA,TRBJ1-4,NA,TGTGCCACCAGCACATCAAGAGGGGGGGACGAACTGTTTTTT,CATSTSRGGDELFF
TRBV19,NA,TRBJ1-5,few,TGTGCCACTAACGGGGGTGGCAATCAGCCCCAGCATTTT,CATNGGGNQPQHF
TRBV10-3,TRBD1,TRBJ1-1,NA,TGTGCCATCAGTGAAACAGGGGAGAACACTGAAGCTTTCTTT,CAISETGENTEAFF
TRBV18,NA,TRBJ2-4,NA,TGTGCCAGCTCACCCCTAGGGGGAGCCAAAAACATTCAGTACTTC,CASSPLGGAKNIQYF
TRBV15,NA,TRBJ2-5,NA,TGTGCCACCAGCAGAGGAGGACTGAAAGAGACCCAGTACTTC,CATSRGGLKETQYF
TRBV5-1,TRBD1,TRBJ2-2,few,TGCGCCAGCAGCTTGGTCGACAGGGGGCCAACCGGGGAGCTGTTTTTT,CASSLVDRGPTGELFF
TRBV6-1,TRBD2,TRBJ2-3,NA,TGTGCCAGCAGTGAACTAGCGGGGGGGCCAGATACGCAGTATTTT,CASSELAGGPDTQYF
TRBV2,NA,TRBJ2-5,NA,TGTGCCAGCAGTGGTGGAGGCGGAGAGACCCAGTACTTC,CASSGGGGETQYF
TRBV4-1,NA,TRBJ2-1,NA,TGCGCCAGCAGCCAAGTACAGGGCAATGAGCAGTTCTTC,CASSQVQGNEQFF
TRBV5-1,NA,TRBJ2-5,NA,TGCGCCAGCAGAACAGGGTCGGAGACCCAGTACTTC,CASRTGSETQYF
TRBV7-8,TRBD2,TRBJ2-1,NA,TGTGCCAGCAGCTCCAAAACCGGACTAGCGGGGTACAATGAGCAGTTCTTC,CASSSKTGLAGYNEQFF
TRBV5-4,NA,TRBJ2-7,NA,TGTGCCAGCAGCACCTGGACAGATCTCGCCTCCGAGCAGTACTTC,CASSTWTDLASEQYF
TRBV10-1,NA,TRBJ1-1,NA,TGCGCCAGCAGTAAAATGGGGGGGACTGAAGCTTTCTTT,CASSKMGGTEAFF
TRBV6-5,NA,TRBJ2-7,NA,TGTGCCAGCAGTTGGGGCGGGGGCAACTCCTACGAGCAGTACTTC,CASSWGGGNSYEQYF
TRBV10-3,NA,TRBJ2-7,NA,TGTGCCATCAGTGACGGGCAGGGTAGCTCCTACGAGCAGTACTTC,CAISDGQGSSYEQYF
TRBV7-9,NA,TRBJ1-1,NA,TGTGCCAGCAGCTTACCCAGGTTCAACACTGAAGCTTTCTTT,CASSLPRFNTEAFF
TRBV6-4,NA,TRBJ2-6,NA,TGTGCCAGCCCCTATGCCAGGGCGCAACTGAGTGGGGCCAACGTCCTGACTTTC,CASPYARAQLSGANVLTF
TRBV5-6,NA,TRBJ2-7,once,TGTGCCAGCAGCTTAGCCTGGTCCGAGCAGTACTTC,CASSLAWSEQYF
TRBV6-1,NA,TRBJ2-2,NA,TGTGCCAGCAACACTAGGGAGCTGTTTTTT,CASNTRELFF
TRBV10-2,TRBD2,TRBJ2-7,NA,TGCGCCAGCTCTCCGGGAGCGGGGTACGAGCAGTACTTC,CASSPGAGYEQYF
TRBV2,NA,TRBJ2-3,NA,TGTGCCAGCCGGGGGTTCGAAGAGACGCAGTATTTT,CASRGFEETQYF
TRBV10-2,NA,TRBJ1-1,NA,TGCGCCAGCAGCAAAAACAGGGTTTCTGAAGCTTTCTTT,CASSKNRVSEAFF
TRBV30,TRBD1,TRBJ2-5,NA,TGTGCCTGCCGAGGGACAGGCCAAGAGACCCAGTACTTC,CACRGTGQETQYF
TRBV27,NA,TRBJ1-3,NA,TGTGCCAGCTTTAGCTCTGGAAACACCATATATTTT,CASFSSGNTIYF
TRBV6-1,NA,TRBJ1-5,NA,TGTGCCAGCAGTGAAGAAGGGGGAGCGGGCAATCAGCCCCAGCATTTT,CASSEEGGAGNQPQHF
TRBV27,NA,TRBJ1-5,NA,TGTGCCAGCAGTTTATTATCGGACAACAATCAGCCCCAGCATTTT,CASSLLSDNNQPQHF
TRBV5-6,NA,TRBJ1-3,few,TGTGCCAGCAACTTGAGGGGAGGTGGAAACACCATATATTTT,CASNLRGGGNTIYF
TRBV5-6,TRBD1,TRBJ1-1,NA,TGTGCCAGCCGCCTCCCGGGACAGGGGGCTGAAGCTTTCTTT,CASRLPGQGAEAFF
TRBV28,TRBD1,TRBJ1-1,NA,TGTGCCAGCAGCTCTAGGACAGGAAATATGAACACTGAAGCTTTCTTT,CASSSRTGNMNTEAFF
TRBV19,NA,TRBJ2-3,NA,TGTGCCAGTAGTCTGTGGAGGTCAGATACGCAGTATTTT,CASSLWRSDTQYF
TRBV6-6,NA,TRBJ2-1,many,TGTGCCAGCGGCGGCTTTGAGAGGCACAATGAGCAGTTCTTC,CASGGFERHNEQFF
TRBV11-3,NA,TRBJ2-1,NA,TGTGCCAGCAGTAAGACGGGGGTCATCAATGAGCAGTTCTTC,CASSKTGVINEQFF
TRBV5-6,TRBD1,TRBJ2-2,NA,TGTGCCAGCAGCCAATTCGACAGGGTCGGGGAGCTGTTTTTT,CASSQFDRVGELFF
TRBV5-1,NA,TRBJ2-1,few,TGCGCCAGCAGCTTAATGGGGCATGAGGTCAATGAGCAGTTCTTC,CASSLMGHEVNEQFF
TRBV5-1,TRBD2,TRBJ2-7,once,TGCGCCAGCTCTAGCGGGAATGAAAACGAGCAGTACTTC,CASSSGNENEQYF
TRBV4-1,TRBD2,TRBJ2-3,NA,TGCGCCAGCAGCCTCACCGGGACTAGCGGCACAGATACGCAGTATTTT,CASSLTGTSGTDTQYF
TRBV6-5,NA,TRBJ1-1,NA,TGTGCCAGCAGTTTTGGAGGGATGGCCACTGAAGCTTTCTTT,CASSFGGMATEAFF
TRBV10-1,TRBD2,TRBJ2-7,NA,TGCGCCAGCAGTGACGGACTAGCGGGATTGTACGAGCAGTACTTC,CASSDGLAGLYEQYF
TRBV28,TRBD1,TRBJ1-4,NA,TGTGCCAGCAGTCCTCTCGGACAGGCCGTTGAAAAACTGTTTTTT,CASSPLGQAVEKLFF